Listed here are 24 T cell receptor beta chains from one sample, sequenced in a study of OX40 agonist ivuxolimab in advanced cancers. Measured with immunoSEQ multiplex PCR; TCRdb has only the in-frame clones, and not every one. The table lists about 35,000 clones, roughly 90% of them singletons. This material consisted of CD4+ or CD8+ T cells sorted from blood, taken in a trial of the OX40 agonist ivuxolimab. The receptors derive from an adult with an advanced solid tumor such as melanoma, head and neck, liver or kidney cancer.

J is TRBJ2-7 and V is TRBV19, with D perhaps matching TRBD1 (6 bases). The CDR3 is 13 residues long. Trimming shortened V by 8 bases and J by 7 bases, and 18 bases separated the two germline ends. Germline CDR1 is LNHDA and CDR2 is SQIVND (reference sequence). CDR3 region: CASSPGQLYEQYF. CDR3 bases: TGTGCCAGTTCTCCCGGACAGCTTTATGAGCAGTACTTC.

The sample holds one count of this clone. The V and J genes are TRBV9 and TRBJ2-2; D ambiguous. V was trimmed by 2 bases and J by 7 bases, leaving 6 bases between them. In germline, CDR1 is SGDLS, CDR2 YYNGEE. The CDR3 is 12 amino acids. The DNA of the CDR3 is TGTGCCAGCAGCGTTAAGGTCGGGGAGCTGTTTTTT. It codes for CASSVKVGELFF.

By its share, this clone is medium-sized (0.01 to 0.1%). The chain links TRBV9 to TRBJ1-4; D remains unclear. The V end lost 0 bases, the J end lost 5 bases, and 5 bases lay between the germline ends. This CDR3 spans 13 amino acids. Germline V CDR1 and CDR2: SGDLS, YYNGEE. The CDR3 DNA follows: TGTGCCAGCAGCGTAGATATCAATGAAAAACTGTTTTTT. It codes for CASSVDINEKLFF.

The rearrangement links TRBV30 to TRBJ1-6; no reliable D call. V was trimmed by 4 bases and J by 7 bases, leaving 14 bases between them. Germline CDR1 reads GTSNPN; CDR2 reads SVGIG (reference sequence). This CDR3 comprises 14 residues. CDR3 coding DNA: TGTGCCTGGAATCCCGGGGTGGGGAATTCACCCCTCCACTTT. Translating it yields CAWNPGVGNSPLHF.

This clone was recorded once. The rearrangement joins TRBV5-4 to TRBJ2-3; D perhaps matches TRBD2 (5 bases). From germline, CDR1 is SGHNT and CDR2 YYREEE (reference sequence). This CDR3 spans 14 amino acids. Trimming took 6 bases from V and 0 from J, leaving 11 bases between them. CDR3 sequence: CASTPDSSTDTQYF. The CDR3 DNA reads TGTGCCAGCACCCCGGACTCTAGCACAGATACGCAGTATTTT.

The chain employs TRBV19 and TRBJ1-5; TRBD1 might be the D (6 bases). V lost 4 bases and J lost 0, with 13 bases in between. Germline loops: CDR1 LNHDA, CDR2 SQIVND (reference sequence). The CDR3 is made up of 16 amino acids. The CDR3 region has the DNA TGTGCCAGTAGTAGGGAACAGGGAATTAGCAATCAGCCCCAGCATTTT. It yields the protein CASSREQGISNQPQHF. Using reference TRBV19 and TRBJ1-5 for the parts outside the CDR3, the full variable domain is DGGITQSPKYLFRKEGQNVTLSCEQNLNHDAMYWYRQDPGQGLRLIYYSQIVNDFQKGDIAEGYSVSREKKESFPLTVTSAQKNPTAFYLCASSREQGISNQPQHFGDGTRLSIL.

The chain couples TRBV7-8 to TRBJ2-1, with 9 bases identical to TRBD2. V lost 4 bases and J lost 2; bases outside the gene matches: 3. This CDR3 region has 15 residues. CDR1 is SGHVS, CDR2 FQNEAQ, per germline. The CDR3 DNA reads TGTGCCAGCAGCTCACTAGCGGGTACCTACAATGAGCAGTTCTTC. Its translation is CASSSLAGTYNEQFF.

This chain connects TRBV28 to TRBJ2-2, with 12 nucleotides matching TRBD2. CDR3 length: 18 amino acids. Unmatched junction bases numbered 8, after V lost 5 bases and J lost 1 base. CDR1 is MDHEN, CDR2 SYDVKM, per germline. The CDR3 reads CASSPTPGLAGNTGELFF. The CDR3 nucleotides are TGTGCCAGCAGTCCTACCCCGGGACTAGCGGGGAACACCGGGGAGCTGTTTTTT.

The V call is TRBV29-1, the J call TRBJ2-2, with D unresolved. CDR3 length: 13 residues. CDR1 and CDR2 from the germline V gene are SQVTM and ANQGSEA. V was clipped by 5 bases and J by 2 bases, with 9 bases between them. CDR3 sequence reads: CSVLVPNTGELFF. CDR3 bases: TGCAGCGTTCTCGTCCCTAACACCGGGGAGCTGTTTTTT.

The chain recombines TRBV7-6 with TRBJ2-7; D is unresolved. V lost 5 bases to trimming and J lost 3 bases, with 11 bases between them. The CDR3 consists of 13 residues. Germline lookup yields CDR1 SGHVS and CDR2 FNYEAQ. Here the CDR3 reads CASSHDPGYEQYF. CDR3 bases: TGTGCCAGCAGCCATGACCCGGGCTACGAGCAGTACTTC.

The rearrangement uses TRBV28 and TRBJ2-2; TRBD2 matches at 13 bases. The germline gives CDR1 MDHEN, CDR2 SYDVKM. The CDR3 totals 15 residues. Germline trimming cut 7 bases from V and 7 bases from J; bases unmatched to any gene: 6. CDR3 in amino acids: CASTGLAGVGGELFF. DNA for the CDR3: TGTGCCAGCACCGGACTAGCGGGAGTGGGCGGGGAGCTGTTTTTT.

The chain has TRBV27 and TRBJ2-7; 8 positions agree with TRBD2. Germline loops: CDR1 MNHEY, CDR2 SMNVEV (reference sequence). V shed 3 bases and J 2 bases; nucleotides not matched to a gene: 3. The CDR3 has 14 amino acids. The chain's CDR3 is CASSFSGSAYEQYF. The CDR3 nucleotides read TGTGCCAGCAGTTTCAGCGGGAGCGCCTACGAGCAGTACTTC.

V is TRBV25-1 and J is TRBJ2-7, with TRBD2 matching over 9 bases. V shed 5 bases and J 2 bases; nucleotides not matched to a gene: 7. The CDR3 is 15 residues long. Germline CDR1 reads MGHDK; CDR2 reads SYGVNS. The CDR3 sequence is CASSSLAGDPYEQYF. CDR3 coding DNA: TGTGCCAGCAGTTCCTTAGCGGGAGACCCCTACGAGCAGTACTTC.

This chain uses TRBV19 with TRBJ1-3, with TRBD1 as a possible D gene (6 bases). V was trimmed by 9 bases and J by 4 bases, leaving 16 bases between them. This CDR3 region has 14 residues. Germline V gene sequence: CDR1 LNHDA, CDR2 SQIVND (reference sequence). The CDR3 nucleotides read TGTGCCAGCGCTGACAGGCCGGGAGGAAACACCATATATTTT. Protein product: CASADRPGGNTIYF.

The chain recombines TRBV4-3 with TRBJ1-1; 11 bases line up with TRBD1. The CDR3 loop spans 15 amino acids. Unmatched junction bases numbered 6, after V lost 4 bases and J lost 5 bases. Germline lookup yields CDR1 LGHNA and CDR2 YSLEER. CDR3: CASSRDRGRWTEAFF. For the CDR3, the DNA is TGCGCCAGCAGCCGGGACAGGGGGAGATGGACTGAAGCTTTCTTT.

This clone is medium-sized. The chain couples TRBV19 to TRBJ2-1; D possibly corresponds to TRBD1 (6 bases). Germline V gives CDR1 LNHDA, CDR2 SQIVND (reference sequence). CDR3 length: 15 residues. The germline V and J ends were trimmed by 4 bases and 1 base, with 11 bases remaining between them. Here the CDR3 DNA reads TGTGCCAGTAGTACAATGACAGGTTCCTACAATGAGCAGTTCTTC. It yields the protein CASSTMTGSYNEQFF.

The V call is TRBV28, the J call TRBJ1-1; D uncertain. The CDR3 consists of 13 residues. Germline V gene sequence: CDR1 MDHEN, CDR2 SYDVKM. The V end lost 3 bases, the J end lost 7 bases, and 12 bases lay between the germline ends. The CDR3 sequence: CASSLGSYGEAFF. The CDR3 DNA is TGTGCCAGCAGTTTGGGGTCCTATGGTGAAGCTTTCTTT.

The chain employs TRBV5-6 and TRBJ1-3; possibly TRBD1 for D (5 bases). The germline CDR1 and CDR2 sequences are SGHDT and YYEEEE. CDR3 length equals 15 residues. Trimming took off 1 base at V and 0 bases at J, with 8 bases between the two ends. CDR3 loop: CASSLKGDSGNTIYF. The CDR3 coding sequence is TGTGCCAGCAGCTTGAAAGGGGACTCTGGAAACACCATATATTTT.

This chain joins TRBV9 and TRBJ2-1, with 10 nucleotides matching TRBD2. The CDR3 spans 22 residues. V shed 0 bases and J 5 bases; nucleotides not matched to a gene: 23. Germline V lookup: CDR1 SGDLS, CDR2 YYNGEE. The CDR3 DNA is TGTGCCAGCAGCGTAGAAGCCCCCGGTGGGGCTAGCGGGAGATTCGTCGACAATGAGCAGTTCTTC. This sequence encodes CASSVEAPGGASGRFVDNEQFF.

This chain connects TRBV28 to TRBJ2-7; TRBD2 aligns across 13 bases. Unmatched junction bases numbered 6, after V lost 4 bases and J lost 0 bases. The CDR3 totals 17 residues. CDR1 is MDHEN, CDR2 SYDVKM, per germline. The CDR3 is CASSWGTSGIYSYEQYF. CDR3 sequence (DNA): TGTGCCAGCAGTTGGGGGACTAGCGGGATTTACTCCTACGAGCAGTACTTC.

The chain uses TRBV7-6 and TRBJ2-5; D gene ambiguous. TRBJ2-7 matches the DNA end more closely, so the J call is doubtful. Germline V lookup: CDR1 SGHVS, CDR2 FNYEAQ. The CDR3 is 15 amino acids. CDR3 sequence reads: CASTSFESIPYEQYF. CDR3 nucleotides: TGTGCCAGCACCTCCTTTGAGAGTATCCCCTACGAGCAGTACTTC.

The rearrangement uses TRBV5-1 and TRBJ2-3; TRBD1 matches at 7 bases. V lost 4 bases, J lost 0 bases, and 5 bases stayed unmatched. The germline V gene has CDR1 SGHRS and CDR2 YFSETQ. CDR3 size: 15 residues. The CDR3 nucleotides read TGCGCCAGCAGCCAGGGACAGACTAGCACAGATACGCAGTATTTT. Translating gives CASSQGQTSTDTQYF.

This chain joins TRBV5-6 and TRBJ2-7; the D call may be TRBD1 or TRBD2 (5 bases each). CDR1 and CDR2 from the germline V gene are SGHDT and YYEEEE. The CDR3 runs to 14 residues. The V end lost 0 bases, the J end lost 0 bases, and 7 bases lay between the germline ends. DNA of the CDR3: TGTGCCAGCAGCTTGGGGGGGAGCTCCTACGAGCAGTACTTC. Protein: CASSLGGSSYEQYF.

The genes are TRBV7-8 and TRBJ2-3; 9 bases align to TRBD2. The CDR3 is 16 amino acids. After removal of 5 bases from V and 0 bases from J, the junction contained 6 bases not matched to a gene. Per the germline V gene, CDR1 is SGHVS and CDR2 is FQNEAQ. The CDR3 nucleotides are TGTGCCAGCAGCATCATAGCGGGAGAGAGCACAGATACGCAGTATTTT. Protein product: CASSIIAGESTDTQYF.